This T cell receptor (beta chain) was sequenced in a study of blood T cell repertoires in COVID-19. Overall study: Acute-phase and convalescent COVID-19 samples originated in the United States, Italy and Spain. Sample material is recorded as cDNA or gDNA derived from T cells, B-cell-depleted T cells, or PBMCs.

Seattle enrolled patients during active infection and tracked them longitudinally. Trimming at V came to 1 base and at J to 3 bases, leaving 9 bases not matched to a gene. CDR1 is SGHNT and CDR2 is YYREEE in the germline V gene (reference sequence). The CDR3 runs 17 residues. Original handling: Amplification of reference gene primers provided the estimated nucleated cell counts. The data were produced by immunoSEQ multiplex PCR, yet TCRdb's version contains in-frame clones alone and is incomplete. That table supplies the V and J calls and clone size; D and trimming were determined from the DNA. The data contain 200,000 to 250,000 clones, 85% to 90% of them singletons.

Input material: peripheral blood. This TCR was recovered from a middle-aged man with COVID-19, enrolled during active disease. The chain employs TRBV5-4 and TRBJ2-1, with TRBD2 identical over 8 bases. This CDR3 reads CASSLKGRRGDYNEQFF. The CDR3 region has the DNA TGTGCCAGCAGCTTGAAAGGGAGGCGGGGGGACTACAATGAGCAGTTCTTC. Together with reference TRBV5-4 and TRBJ2-1, the CDR3 gives the full variable domain: ETGVTQSPTHLIKTRGQQVTLRCSSQSGHNTVSWYQQALGQGPQFIFQYYREEENGRGNFPPRFSGLQFPNYSSELNVNALELDDSALYLCASSLKGRRGDYNEQFFGPGTRLTVL.